The 23 T cell receptor beta chains below were found in one sample sequenced in a study of blood T cell repertoires in COVID-19. Sequenced by immunoSEQ multiplex PCR; TCRdb stores in-frame clones only, minus some. The sample shows about 370,000 clones, more than 75% of them seen only once. Sequencing was carried out using peripheral blood. Receptors originate from a woman aged 25 to 39 with COVID-19, enrolled during active disease.

This clone has a handful of counts. This sequence joins TRBV5-6 and TRBJ2-1, with D uncertain. This CDR3 has 16 amino acids. V was pared by 2 bases and J by 0 bases, with 12 bases between. Germline V lookup: CDR1 SGHDT, CDR2 YYEEEE. This CDR3 is CASSFWFLSSYNEQFF. The CDR3 DNA reads as TGTGCCAGCAGCTTTTGGTTCCTCAGCTCCTACAATGAGCAGTTCTTC.

The sample holds one count of this clone. The J gene is TRBJ2-7, the V gene TRBV9; possible D gene TRBD1, 6 bases. This CDR3 spans 17 amino acids. In germline, CDR1 is SGDLS, CDR2 YYNGEE. Trimming took 0 bases from V and 2 from J, leaving 18 bases between them. The CDR3 DNA follows: TGTGCCAGCAGCGTAGGTGCCGGGACACGGAGTACCTACGAGCAGTACTTC. Encoded protein: CASSVGAGTRSTYEQYF.

V gene TRBV3-1 (or the pseudogene TRBV3-2) combines with J gene TRBJ2-1; 12 bases line up with TRBD2. Germline values: CDR1 LGHDT, CDR2 YNNKEL (reference sequence). V trimming: 1 base; J trimming: 4 bases; junction bases outside the gene matches: 5. The CDR3 has 17 residues. As DNA, the CDR3 is TGTGCCAGCAGCCAAGGTCCCGGACTAGCGGGATACAATGAGCAGTTCTTC. It translates to CASSQGPGLAGYNEQFF.

This clone came up once. The rearrangement links TRBV2 to TRBJ1-2; D remains ambiguous. The V end was cut by 3 bases, the J end by 3 bases, with 8 bases between. Germline V gene sequence: CDR1 SNHLY, CDR2 FYNNEI. The CDR3 loop spans 13 amino acids. CDR3 loop: CASSERPDYGYTF. Here the CDR3 DNA reads TGTGCCAGCAGTGAGAGGCCGGACTATGGCTACACCTTC.

The chain employs TRBV7-3 and TRBJ1-4, with TRBD1 as a possible D gene (6 bases). Germline V CDR1 and CDR2: SGHTA, FQGTGA. Trimming removed 8 bases at V and 6 bases at J, with 13 bases between. CDR3 size: 13 residues. The CDR3 DNA is TGTGCCAGCGGTTCAGGGGCGGATGAAAAACTGTTTTTT. Translating it yields CASGSGADEKLFF.

This chain links TRBV29-1 with TRBJ2-1; perhaps TRBD2 as D (6 bases). Germline V gives CDR1 SQVTM, CDR2 ANQGSEA. Trimming removed 5 bases from V and 7 bases from J, with 15 bases in between. There are 13 residues in the CDR3. CDR3: CSVRREGRNEQFF. Written as DNA, the CDR3 is TGCAGCGTTCGGAGGGAAGGTAGAAATGAGCAGTTCTTC.

The chain combines TRBV3-1 (or the pseudogene TRBV3-2) with TRBJ2-7; D ambiguous. Germline values: CDR1 LGHDT, CDR2 YNNKEL (reference sequence). The germline V and J ends were trimmed by 4 bases and 0 bases, with 13 bases remaining between them. This CDR3 is built from 15 residues. This chain's CDR3 is CASSPYYFSSYEQYF. Written as DNA, the CDR3 is TGTGCCAGCAGCCCTTACTACTTTAGCTCCTACGAGCAGTACTTC.

The rearrangement joins TRBV5-1 to TRBJ2-1; 8 bases are a match to TRBD2. Per germline, CDR1 SGHRS and CDR2 YFSETQ. J gave up 13 bases and V 2 bases, and 11 bases lay outside the gene matches. This CDR3 spans 14 amino acids. In DNA, the CDR3 is TGCGCCAGCAGCTTTGATAGCGGGAACCTGGGACAGTTCTTC. Its translation is CASSFDSGNLGQFF. Complete variable domain (other parts from reference TRBV5-1 and TRBJ2-1): KAGVTQTPRYLIKTRGQQVTLSCSPISGHRSVSWYQQTPGQGLQFLFEYFSETQRNKGNFPGRFSGRQFSNSRSEMNVSTLELGDSALYLCASSFDSGNLGQFFGPGTRLTVL.

The V and J genes are TRBV19 and TRBJ2-7; 8 bases are a match to TRBD2. Germline V gene sequence: CDR1 LNHDA, CDR2 SQIVND (reference sequence). The CDR3 consists of 15 residues. J gave up 3 bases and V 1 base, and 5 bases lay outside the gene matches. CDR3 sequence: CASSIVVTSDYEQYF. CDR3 nucleotide sequence: TGTGCCAGTAGTATAGTTGTGACTAGCGACTACGAGCAGTACTTC.

The chain joins TRBV24-1 to TRBJ2-2, with 8 bases lining up with TRBD2. Germline V gene lookup returns CDR1 KGHDR and CDR2 SFDVKD. The CDR3 runs to 16 residues. The V segment lost 2 bases and the J segment 0 bases; nucleotides outside the gene matches: 1. The CDR3 reads CATSDYSGANTGELFF. The CDR3 nucleotides read TGTGCCACCAGTGATTATAGCGGGGCGAACACCGGGGAGCTGTTTTTT.

This chain links TRBV7-8 with TRBJ2-5, with 8 bases identical to TRBD1. Germline CDR1 and CDR2: SGHVS and FQNEAQ. Trimming removed 0 bases from V and 6 bases from J; junction bases left unmatched: 9. The CDR3 has 16 amino acids. The CDR3 protein is CASSLASGQGRKTQYF. DNA of the CDR3: TGTGCCAGCAGCTTAGCGAGTGGACAGGGAAGAAAGACCCAGTACTTC. Filled out from reference TRBV7-8 and TRBJ2-5, the complete variable domain reads GAGVSQSPRYKVAKRGQDVALRCDPISGHVSLFWYQQALGQGPEFLTYFQNEAQLDKSGLPSDRFFAERPEGSVSTLKIQRTQQEDSAVYLCASSLASGQGRKTQYFGPGTRLLVL.

This chain joins TRBV27 and TRBJ2-2; 7 bases are shared with TRBD2. With 5 bases clipped from V and 4 bases from J, the junction kept 4 bases outside the gene matches. This CDR3 contains 14 residues. The germline CDR1 and CDR2 sequences are MNHEY and SMNVEV (reference sequence). For the CDR3, the DNA is TGTGCCAGCAGTAAGGGAGGGGTCACCGGGGAGCTGTTTTTT. Translated: CASSKGGVTGELFF.

By frequency in the sample, this clone is large. This sample includes further DNA sequences coding for the same CDR3. The chain couples TRBV7-3 to TRBJ2-3; possibly TRBD1 for D (6 bases). Deletions cut 4 bases from V and 6 bases from J, with 11 bases between. This CDR3 has 13 amino acids. CDR1 SGHTA and CDR2 FQGTGA come from the germline V gene. The CDR3 protein is CASSSQGGDTQYF. CDR3 bases: TGTGCCAGCAGCTCCCAAGGGGGTGATACGCAGTATTTT.

V is TRBV12-3 or TRBV12-4 and J is TRBJ1-5; TRBD1 might be the D (5 bases). Deletions cut 7 bases from V and 6 bases from J, with 13 bases between. This CDR3 spans 13 amino acids. In DNA, the CDR3 is TGTGCCAGCACCTGGACATACGGTCAGCCCCAGCATTTT. Residues: CASTWTYGQPQHF.

The chain recombines TRBV5-6 with TRBJ2-7, with D possibly TRBD2 on 5 matching bases. The CDR3 consists of 14 residues. Germline V gives CDR1 SGHDT, CDR2 YYEEEE. Between the trimmed V and J ends, which lost 0 bases and 6 bases, there was a span of 13 bases. CDR3 sequence reads: CASSLVVVEGEQYF. The CDR3 DNA reads TGTGCCAGCAGCTTGGTAGTAGTCGAGGGCGAGCAGTACTTC.

This clone came up once. V gene TRBV3-1 (or the pseudogene TRBV3-2) combines with J gene TRBJ2-7, with D possibly matching TRBD2 (5 bases). Germline-derived CDR1 and CDR2 are LGHDT and YNNKEL (reference sequence). CDR3 length: 15 amino acids. The germline V and J ends were trimmed by 3 bases and 3 bases, with 15 bases remaining between them. This CDR3 is CASSHSPGFVYEQYF. The CDR3, as DNA: TGTGCCAGCAGCCATTCGCCGGGGTTCGTCTACGAGCAGTACTTC.

Comment on this clone: The same CDR3 also results from other DNA sequences found in this sample. This chain uses TRBV24-1 with TRBJ2-7, with 11 bases matching TRBD2. This CDR3 has 15 residues. V was clipped by 3 bases and J by 0 bases; unmatched bases: 0. Germline CDR1 KGHDR, CDR2 SFDVKD. The CDR3 is CATSDTSGSSYEQYF. Here the CDR3 DNA reads TGTGCCACCAGTGATACTAGCGGGAGCTCCTACGAGCAGTACTTC.

The chain has TRBV6-4 and TRBJ2-7; TRBD1 is a possible D gene (6 bases). The germline gives CDR1 MRHNA, CDR2 SNTAGT. There are 15 residues in the CDR3. V was trimmed by 6 bases and J by 0 bases, leaving 15 bases between them. CDR3: CASSPDRLSSYEQYF. DNA of the CDR3: TGTGCCAGCAGCCCTGACAGGCTGAGCTCCTACGAGCAGTACTTC.

The V gene is TRBV2, the J gene TRBJ2-3, with TRBD2 matching over 14 bases. The germline gives CDR1 SNHLY, CDR2 FYNNEI. V shed 5 bases, J shed 2 bases, and the junction held 9 bases outside the gene matches. This CDR3 spans 18 amino acids. The CDR3 spells CASSRGPGLAGDTDTQYF. The CDR3 DNA follows: TGTGCCAGCAGTCGCGGCCCGGGACTAGCGGGGGACACAGATACGCAGTATTTT. Filled out from reference TRBV2 and TRBJ2-3, the complete variable domain reads EPEVTQTPSHQVTQMGQEVILRCVPISNHLYFYWYRQILGQKVEFLVSFYNNEISEKSEIFDDQFSVERPDGSNFTLKIRSTKLEDSAMYFCASSRGPGLAGDTDTQYFGPGTRLTVL.

The V call is TRBV2, the J call TRBJ1-2; D gene ambiguous. V was trimmed by 4 bases and J by 1 base, leaving 4 bases between them. CDR1 is SNHLY, CDR2 FYNNEI, per germline. CDR3 size: 12 residues. The CDR3 loop is CASSVVNYGYTF. CDR3 nucleotide sequence: TGTGCCAGCAGTGTCGTTAACTATGGCTACACCTTC. The whole variable domain, filled in from reference TRBV2 and TRBJ1-2, reads EPEVTQTPSHQVTQMGQEVILRCVPISNHLYFYWYRQILGQKVEFLVSFYNNEISEKSEIFDDQFSVERPDGSNFTLKIRSTKLEDSAMYFCASSVVNYGYTFGSGTRLTVV.

The chain employs TRBV14 and TRBJ2-1; D possibly corresponds to TRBD2 (6 bases). Germline CDR1 SGHDN, CDR2 FVKESK. V was trimmed by 4 bases and J by 8 bases, leaving 18 bases between them. The CDR3 is made up of 15 amino acids. The CDR3 sequence: CASSLTPGAFDEQFF. In DNA, the CDR3 is TGTGCCAGCAGCCTGACACCGGGAGCCTTCGATGAGCAGTTCTTC.

The V call is TRBV5-1, the J call TRBJ2-5, with 7 bases that match TRBD2. The germline V gene has CDR1 SGHRS and CDR2 YFSETQ. CDR3 size: 15 residues. Trimming cost V 1 base and J 4 bases; bases outside gene matches: 7. The DNA of the CDR3 is TGCGCCAGCAGCTTGAGTGGGAGGGCCGGAGAGACCCAGTACTTC. This sequence encodes CASSLSGRAGETQYF.

The chain recombines TRBV10-3 with TRBJ1-2; TRBD1 is a possible D gene (6 bases). Germline assignment: CDR1 ENHRY and CDR2 SYGVKD. CDR3 length: 12 amino acids. Trimming left V 10 bases short and J 5 bases short, with 14 bases between. Here the CDR3 reads CATTGSGYGYTF. CDR3 coding DNA: TGTGCCACCACAGGGTCGGGATATGGCTACACCTTC.